Sequencing of this TCR beta chain was carried out in a study of shared clonotypes between healthy human individuals. Study-wide points: Sequencing of the sorted subsets was shown by rarefaction to be incomplete despite large depth.

Donation came from healthy HIV-negative adults that had no recent acute infections or vaccinations. In the sorted-subset replicate PCRs, 150 to 200 ng DNA, 25,000 to 30,000 T cell genomes, was used. Data came from immunoSEQ multiplex PCR; TCRdb stores just in-frame clones and leaves some out. Of more than 850,000 clones in the sample, about 80% were seen once. About this clone: Its antigen is not known. The same CDR3 also results from other DNA sequences found in this sample.

CDR1 and CDR2 (germline): SGHVS, FQNEAQ. CDR3 length equals 14 residues. The V and J ends lost 1 base and 0 bases respectively, with 6 bases between them. This sequence originates from a man between 18 and 35 years old in good health. Some clones in this sample may be carry-over from other donors' samples. The chain employs TRBV7-8 and TRBJ1-2; no definite D call. The source material was memory CD4+ T cells from PBMCs. The subset was: CD45RA-negative fraction. CDR3 sequence (DNA): TGTGCCAGCAGCTTAGGTACAGCTAACTATGGCTACACCTTC. Translating gives CASSLGTANYGYTF.